This T cell receptor (beta chain) was found in a study of identifying expanded T cells in peripheral blood (dated by TCRdb to the late 2010s). For the study in its entirety: Four technical replicates, made by sequencing separate aliquots from the same pool of genomic DNA, were compared pairwise. Broader findings and caveats from the paper: Both the number of clones called differentially abundant and the false-positive rate were significantly reduced by the beta-binomial model across all healthy-donor time intervals. For all healthy donors, the variance in clone template counts between two-week samples rose significantly as total template count increased. Between technical replicates the binomial model flagged 0.9 to 1.5 differentially abundant clones, whereas over about 2 weeks the binomial model flagged about 15 and over approximately four weeks 19 to 20. The authors expected biological variance in healthy repertoires might increase further over much longer intervals such as months to years.

A word on this clone: Its antigen remains unidentified. Base qualities are not recorded, but no much larger clone differs from it by a single base.

The immunoSEQ Assay, which uses bias-controlled multiplex PCR amplification of genomic DNA, was used to profile TCRbeta CDR3 regions. The published analysis was carried out like this. To quantify the absolute abundance of each unique TCRbeta CDR3 region, the sequences were collapsed and filtered. Differential abundance was tested with a binomial (Fisher-equivalent) model and with a beta-binomial model adding time-dependent variance fitted from healthy donors. Clones with fewer than 5 combined templates were excluded, and clones with Benjamini-Hochberg FDR below 0.01 were called differentially abundant. The form v = (b*log(k)+a)^2 was used to model beta-binomial variance as a function of total template count across the two samples. Drawn from immuneACCESS, this table holds only the in-frame rearrangements with V and J called that TCRdb kept. Clones are partly lost; checked studies trace under half to an unresolved V gene and leave the rest unexplained. V and J calls plus clone size are reproduced from that table; the DNA served to infer D and trimming. This sample has roughly 100,000 clones in its table, and about 83% of those were observed once. In total, the top ten clones hold about 18% of the sample.

During the collection period, no immune events, such as infections, were documented for the healthy donors. To calibrate time-dependent variance in a beta-binomial model of T-cell clone differential abundance, blood repertoires from healthy donors were used as a training cohort. The training cohort comprised roughly 10 healthy donors, 3 female and 7 male. An age range of roughly 29 to 70 years, with an average of about 45 years, was recorded for the donors. Whole blood from each healthy donor was obtained from a commercial supplier and was collected at three time points two to three weeks apart. For immunosequencing, genomic DNA was extracted from unsorted whole blood. CDR1 and CDR2 (MDHEN, SYDVKM) derive from the germline V gene. Reading from cysteine to phenylalanine, the CDR3 counts 14 amino acids. Only CDR3 DNA remains: 42 bases, in frame from the first base. The junction shows trimming of 5 bases on V and 1 base on J, plus 9 bases between the germline ends.

The specimen was blood. The clonotype comes from a person aged 18 to 75 in good health. Rearrangement joined TRBV28 to TRBJ1-3; the D segment could be TRBD1, given 5 matching bases. This receptor has the CDR3 CASSGGGSGNTIYF. The DNA is TGTGCCAGCAGTGGGGGGGGGTCTGGAAACACCATATATTTT.